A single TCR beta chain is shown here with its context. This receptor's antigen is unknown. There are no base qualities to consult, and no much larger clone falls within one base. The sample is drawn from a study of cytomegalovirus exposure and HLA in healthy donors (dated by TCRdb to about 2017). For the study in its entirety: According to an earlier analysis of 550 to 700 of the donors, 150 million to 200 million T cells yielded some 110 million unique TCR beta sequences and 276 Gb of sequence data. In a later analysis, previously published TCR beta repertoires from 550 to 700 donors were re-analyzed and high-resolution HLA genotyping was added so that TCR occurrence patterns could be studied. The study profiled the T cell repertoires of under 700 subjects by immunosequencing and related them to cytomegalovirus serostatus. A few DR-DQ haplotypes were handled as single units for association and clustering because linkage in the cohort was strong. Genome-wide SNP genotypes for about 55% of the roughly 670 donors were used in a later genetic analysis, which treated that subset as a discovery cohort. To predict cytomegalovirus infection status, the study brought together high-throughput TCR immunosequencing, statistical association of individual TCRs with disease status, and machine learning. HLA typing included class I and class II loci at four-digit resolution. The study aimed to test whether signatures of past pathogen exposure could be identified by cataloging public T cell receptors. Around 320 gigabases of sequencing data and some 85 million unique TCR sequences were included in an early release covering 550 to 650 HLA-typed donors. In addition to the first cohort of hundreds of subjects, a separate validation cohort of 130 or so different subjects was used. The later analysis used no new phenotypic data to find candidate immune exposures, relying instead on TCR beta sequences and their occurrence across donors. Among around 400 genotyped donors of the cohort, an average of approximately 220,000 unique TCR beta nucleotide sequences was sequenced per donor, of which about 19% were non-productive. Donor age, sex, ethnicity and CMV serostatus were compiled alongside the repertoire data. In an earlier analysis of more than 550 of the donors, high-throughput TCR beta sequencing was used to judge whether each TCR beta V gene segment behaved as functional or pseudogenic. The genetic ancestry cluster associated with self-reported Caucasian donors included 80% to 90% of the roughly 360 genotyped donors. The number of donors typed differed by locus, with 629-630 for A, B, C, DRB1 and DQB1, around 500 for DQA1, 606 for DPA1, and 472 for DPB1. All discovery cohort repertoires had been generated on a single sequencing platform. The full study reports these points: In vitro tests confirmed that a few of the cytomegalovirus-associated TCR beta chains recognize cytomegalovirus antigens. An earlier analysis of 587 of the donors showed that most TCR beta V segments appeared in productive rearrangements either about 87% or about 30% of the time, which broadly matched IMGT annotations. Because counts were too low, roughly 16 rarely observed V segments, including chromosome 9 orphons, were left out of the earlier analysis of about 500 of the donors. When HLA alleles, especially DR and DQ, strongly co-occurred, attributing TCR associations to individual alleles was difficult. A later analysis found that HLA-associated TCR beta chains were more clonally expanded and had lower generation probabilities than equally common non-associated chains. A further reported finding was that TCR beta sequences accurately predicted the HLA-A and HLA-B alleles for most subjects in the first cohort. According to the authors, the approach could potentially be generalized to other disease states and immunological phenotypes. In a later genetic analysis, a missense DCLRE1C variant was associated with V-gene and J-gene trimming of TCR beta chains, and the association was replicated in an independent cohort. A later analysis reported that several top co-occurrence clusters appeared linked to parvovirus B19, influenza, CMV and Epstein-Barr virus. In this cohort, only TCR beta chains were sequenced, and detectable features were limited by the absence of alpha or paired-chain data. CMV serostatus was the only immune exposure information available for the cohort. In a later analysis, TCR association rates were found to vary across HLA loci, with the most associated TCRs seen for DRB1 alleles and the fewest for HLA-C alleles. HLA typing was unavailable for some donors at each locus, so association tests used only the typed subset. According to a later genetic analysis, donors in an Asian-associated ancestry cluster had fewer N-insertions in productive TCRs than the approximately 690-donor mean. Most TCR sequences were observed very rarely across donors, whereas some public TCRs were present in many individuals. At a false discovery rate of 0.05, a later analysis linked under 20,000 TCR beta sequences to specific HLA alleles. Correlated functional status among segregating V segments might be attributable to linkage disequilibrium, but an unknown experimental factor could not be ruled out. The study gave a list of under 200 TCR beta chains associated with cytomegalovirus. Roughly uniform sequencing depth across donors was assumed in presence/absence analyses, although this assumption may not hold. In a later analysis, most CMV-associated TCR beta chains were found to appear HLA-restricted, with HLA associations seemingly driven largely by CMV exposure. Some IMGT-functional V segments, including TRBV6-2 and TRBV6-3, could not be distinguished by the 87-base-pair reads and were therefore excluded. A cluster of highly shared sequence variants was judged likely to be a technical artifact of the sequencing pipeline. The classifier was reported to diagnose cytomegalovirus status with high specificity and sensitivity in both the original cohort and the validation cohort.

The cohort consisted of some 730 healthy bone marrow donors. At the time of sampling, every cohort member was nominally healthy, though immune exposures that went unrecorded were likely present. The donor was CMV seropositive and was included in the group of some 290 seropositive cohort members. Every donor gave a peripheral blood sample, and the peripheral blood mononuclear cells from that sample were used for TCR beta sequencing. Genomic DNA extraction from the blood cell samples was performed with the Qiagen DNeasy Blood Extraction Kit. Library construction relied on the immunoSEQ multiplex PCR assay. A mixture of 60 forward primers for TCR Vbeta segments and 13 reverse primers for TCR Jbeta segments was used in the multiplex PCR. The CDR3 region of rearranged TCR beta genes was amplified from genomic DNA by a multiplex PCR assay. On the Illumina HiSeq System, the amplified TCR beta libraries were sequenced as 87-base-pair reads. The authors' analysis ran thus. Across the roughly 600 repertoires, a later analysis counted some 80 million unique TCR beta chains, roughly 11 million of which were shared by at least two donors. To remove PCR and sequencing errors, raw reads were error-corrected and collapsed into unique sequences using a nearest-neighbor algorithm that merged closely related sequences. V, D and J gene segments were assigned by aligning CDR3 sequences to IMGT reference sequences. For a sequence to be retained, a match of at least six nucleotides to both a V gene segment and a J gene segment was required. Rearrangements were called productive when the CDR3 lacked stop codons and stayed in frame with V and J; all others were non-productive. Following IMGT convention, CDR3 was defined as the stretch from the second conserved V-encoded cysteine up to the conserved J-encoded phenylalanine. The earlier analysis of 587 of the donors excluded any sequence lacking an unambiguous match to a single V gene segment. An earlier analysis of 500 to 600 of the donors classified V segments as functional when productive rearrangements were above 56.7% and as segregating when the standard deviation between donors was above 5%. To diagnose cytomegalovirus status from the catalog of TCR beta chain sequences, a statistical classification framework was built. In a later analysis, V and J genes were assigned by comparing TCR nucleotide sequences against IMGT/GENE-DB human TR gene sequences. A later analysis assigned CDR3 sequences and most-parsimonious VDJ recombination scenarios with the TCRdist pipeline. In a later analysis, each TCR beta chain was defined by its CDR3 amino acid sequence together with its V-gene family, and reads lacking a unique V-gene family were excluded. As a way to deal with suspected cross-contamination and a sequencing artifact, a later analysis dropped roughly 620 nucleotide sequences that were highly shared and had low generation probability. A later analysis calculated a clonal expansion index for each public chain from normalized within-repertoire ranks of inferred template counts. Generation probabilities in a later analysis came from a VDJ recombination model fitted to out-of-frame rearrangements, and those results were checked against IGoR. Hypergeometric tests were used in a later analysis to score TCR-TCR, TCR-HLA and TCR-CMV co-occurrence, with a repertoire-size bias correction applied to the TCR pairs. To estimate false discovery rates, a later analysis permuted the HLA or CMV assignments 20 times. In a later analysis, co-occurring TCRs were grouped using DBSCAN, with TCRdist sequence similarity added in when clustering inside HLA-allele-positive subsets. Co-occurrence clustering excluded repertoires with fewer than 30,000 or more than 120,000 public chains, plus five with anomalous nucleotide sharing. The immuneACCESS repertoire file appears here via TCRdb, limited to in-frame rearrangements. These files lack a portion of the clones; in checked studies, under half of the deficit traces to unresolved V genes, and the cause of the others is not known. V, J and clone size reflect that table, while D and trimming were determined from the DNA. This sample holds 150,000 to 200,000 clones; roughly 82% were observed only once. The top ten hold about 2.4% of the sample.

V lost 1 base and J lost 4 bases; the stretch between them is 11 bases long. The CDR3 covers 14 residues, taking in both the cysteine and the phenylalanine. Only CDR3 DNA remains: 42 bases, in frame from the first base. For CDR1 and CDR2, the germline V gene (reference sequence) lists SGHKS and YYEKEE. Sequenced: PBMCs. The sequence joins TRBV5-5 to TRBJ2-5; a tentative D match to TRBD1 spans 6 bases. This receptor was taken from a woman in her forties or fifties in good health and CMV-seropositive. The DNA sequence reads TGTGCCAGCAGCTTGAGTGGGGGCATAGAGACCCAGTACTTC. The resulting protein is CASSLSGGIETQYF.